The clone carrying this T cell receptor beta chain came up once. In the original processing: Amplified reference gene primers provided the basis for estimating nucleated cell counts. Method: immunoSEQ multiplex PCR; TCRdb's copy keeps in-frame clones and lacks some. D and trimming were read from the DNA, whereas the V and J calls and clone size are those reported in that table. The data show about 120,000 clones, 80% to 85% seen once. This specimen comes from a study of blood T cell repertoires in COVID-19. Germline V gene lookup returns CDR1 SGHRS and CDR2 YFSETQ. The germline V and J ends were trimmed by 4 bases and 5 bases, with 6 bases remaining between them. This CDR3 is 12 amino acids long.

The origin of this receptor is a man in his 70s with acute or convalescent COVID-19. Sequencing input: peripheral blood. The V call is TRBV5-1, the J call TRBJ2-2, with a tentative D call TRBD2 (6 bases). The CDR3 nucleotides are TGCGCCAGCAGCGCGGGAACCGGGGAGCTGTTTTTT. Translated, it gives CASSAGTGELFF.